This entry features one TCR beta chain sequence. Its antigen is still unknown. This sample is drawn from a study of identifying expanded T cells in peripheral blood. Study-level results: Two-week clone count variance significantly increased as total template count grew. Over two and four weeks, about 16 and 20 clones changed, versus roughly 1.1 between replicates.

Clones were sequenced by immunoSEQ multiplex PCR, and TCRdb holds only the in-frame ones, with some missing. Among 90,000 to 110,000 clones listed, about 87% were seen once. Sequences were obtained from blood. The TCR comes from a person aged 18-69 years in good health.

The CDR3 spells CASSFGSVNTGELFF. In nucleotides, the CDR3 is TGTGCCAGCAGTTTCGGGAGTGTGAACACCGGGGAGCTGTTTTTT. The rearrangement joins TRBV27 to TRBJ2-2; possible D gene TRBD2, 6 bases. Germline CDR1 and CDR2: MNHEY and SMNVEV (reference sequence). CDR3 length equals 15 residues. The V and J ends lost 3 bases and 1 base respectively, with 9 bases between them.